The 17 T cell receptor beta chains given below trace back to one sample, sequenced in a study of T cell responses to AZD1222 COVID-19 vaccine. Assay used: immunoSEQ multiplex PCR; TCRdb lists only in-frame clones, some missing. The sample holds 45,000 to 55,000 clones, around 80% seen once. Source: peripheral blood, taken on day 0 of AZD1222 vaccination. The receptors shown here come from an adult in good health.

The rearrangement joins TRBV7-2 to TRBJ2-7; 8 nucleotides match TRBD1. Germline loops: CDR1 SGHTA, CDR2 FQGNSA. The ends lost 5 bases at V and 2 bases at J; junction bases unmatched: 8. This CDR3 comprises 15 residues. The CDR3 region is CASSPTGTGAYEQYF. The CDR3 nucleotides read TGTGCCAGCAGCCCGACCGGGACAGGAGCCTACGAGCAGTACTTC.

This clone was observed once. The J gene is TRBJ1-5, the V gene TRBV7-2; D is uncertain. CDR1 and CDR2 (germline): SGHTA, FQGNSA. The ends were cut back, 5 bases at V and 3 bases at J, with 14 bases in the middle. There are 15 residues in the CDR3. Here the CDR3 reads CASSPRRSDNQPQHF. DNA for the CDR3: TGTGCCAGCAGCCCACGTCGGAGTGACAATCAGCCCCAGCATTTT.

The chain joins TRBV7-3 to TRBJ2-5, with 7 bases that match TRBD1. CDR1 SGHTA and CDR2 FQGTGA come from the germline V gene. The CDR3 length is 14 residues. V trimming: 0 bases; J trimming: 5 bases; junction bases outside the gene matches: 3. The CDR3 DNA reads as TGTGCCAGCAGCTTAACAGGGGGCAGGGAGACCCAGTACTTC. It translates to CASSLTGGRETQYF.

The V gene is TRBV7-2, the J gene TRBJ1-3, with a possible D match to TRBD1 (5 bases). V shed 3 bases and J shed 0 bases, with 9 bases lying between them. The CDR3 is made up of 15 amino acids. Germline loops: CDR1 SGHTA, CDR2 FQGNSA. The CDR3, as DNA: TGTGCCAGCAGCTTGGACACCTACTCTGGAAACACCATATATTTT. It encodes CASSLDTYSGNTIYF.

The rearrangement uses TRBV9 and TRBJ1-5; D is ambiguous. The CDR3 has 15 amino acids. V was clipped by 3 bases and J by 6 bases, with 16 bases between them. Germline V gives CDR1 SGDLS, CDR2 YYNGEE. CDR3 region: CASSATVGVGQPQHF. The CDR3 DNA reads TGTGCCAGCAGCGCGACCGTTGGGGTGGGTCAGCCCCAGCATTTT.

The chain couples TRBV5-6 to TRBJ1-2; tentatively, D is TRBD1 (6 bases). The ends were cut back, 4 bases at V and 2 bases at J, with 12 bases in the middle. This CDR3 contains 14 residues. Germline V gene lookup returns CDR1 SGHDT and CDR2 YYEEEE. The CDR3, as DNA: TGTGCCAGCAGCCTACCTGGACAGAACTATGGCTACACCTTC. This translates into CASSLPGQNYGYTF.

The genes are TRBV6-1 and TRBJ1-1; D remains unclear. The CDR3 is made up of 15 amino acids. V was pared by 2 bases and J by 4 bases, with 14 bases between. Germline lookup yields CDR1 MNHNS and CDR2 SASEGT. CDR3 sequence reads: CASSESGPLSTEAFF. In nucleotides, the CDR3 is TGTGCCAGCAGTGAATCCGGTCCTCTATCCACTGAAGCTTTCTTT.

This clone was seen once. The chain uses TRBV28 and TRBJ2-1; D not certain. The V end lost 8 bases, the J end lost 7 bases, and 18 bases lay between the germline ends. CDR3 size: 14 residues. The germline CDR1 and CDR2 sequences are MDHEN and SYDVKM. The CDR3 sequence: CASATLYLLNEQFF. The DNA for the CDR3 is TGTGCCAGCGCCACGCTGTATCTATTGAATGAGCAGTTCTTC.

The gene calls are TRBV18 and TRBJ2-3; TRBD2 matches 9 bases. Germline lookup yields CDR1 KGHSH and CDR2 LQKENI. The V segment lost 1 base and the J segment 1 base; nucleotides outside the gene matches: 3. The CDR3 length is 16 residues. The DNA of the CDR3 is TGTGCCAGCTCACCACGGGCTAGCGGGGGCACAGATACGCAGTATTTT. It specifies CASSPRASGGTDTQYF.

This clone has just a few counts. DNA for the CDR3: TGTGCCAGCAGTCCGGATACGAGAAATCAGCCCCAGCATTTT. Protein sequence: CASSPDTRNQPQHF. J is TRBJ1-5 and V is TRBV2, with D hard to call. From germline, CDR1 is SNHLY and CDR2 FYNNEI. This CDR3 spans 14 amino acids. Trimming left V 5 bases short and J 4 bases short, with 12 bases between.

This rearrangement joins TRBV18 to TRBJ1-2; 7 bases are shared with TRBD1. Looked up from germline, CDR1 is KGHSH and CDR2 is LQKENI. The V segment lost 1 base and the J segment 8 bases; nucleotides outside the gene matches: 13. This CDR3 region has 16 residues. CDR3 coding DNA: TGTGCCAGCTCACCACGTCTGGCGACCTCAGGGGGGGGCTACACCTTC. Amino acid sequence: CASSPRLATSGGGYTF.

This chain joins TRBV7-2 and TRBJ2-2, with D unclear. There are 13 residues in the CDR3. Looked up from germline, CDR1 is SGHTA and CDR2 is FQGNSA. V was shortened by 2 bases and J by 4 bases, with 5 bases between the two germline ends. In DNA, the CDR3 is TGTGCCAGCAGCTTAACTGGCACCGGGGAGCTGTTTTTT. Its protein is CASSLTGTGELFF.

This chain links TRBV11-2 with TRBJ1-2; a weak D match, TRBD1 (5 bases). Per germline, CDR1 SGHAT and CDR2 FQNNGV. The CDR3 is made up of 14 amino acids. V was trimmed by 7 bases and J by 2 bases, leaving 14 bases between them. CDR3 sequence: CASKATVTNYGYTF. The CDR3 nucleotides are TGTGCCAGCAAAGCGACAGTTACCAACTATGGCTACACCTTC.

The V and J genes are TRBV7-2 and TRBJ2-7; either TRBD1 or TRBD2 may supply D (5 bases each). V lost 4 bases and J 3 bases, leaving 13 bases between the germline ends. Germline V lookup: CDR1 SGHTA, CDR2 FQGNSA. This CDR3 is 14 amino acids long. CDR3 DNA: TGTGCCAGCAGCTCGAGGGGCGTCATCTACGAGCAGTACTTC. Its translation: CASSSRGVIYEQYF. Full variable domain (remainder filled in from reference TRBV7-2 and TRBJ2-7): GAGVSQSPSNKVTEKGKDVELRCDPISGHTALYWYRQSLGQGLEFLIYFQGNSAPDKSGLPSDRFSAERTGGSVSTLTIQRTQQEDSAVYLCASSSRGVIYEQYFGPGTRLTVT.

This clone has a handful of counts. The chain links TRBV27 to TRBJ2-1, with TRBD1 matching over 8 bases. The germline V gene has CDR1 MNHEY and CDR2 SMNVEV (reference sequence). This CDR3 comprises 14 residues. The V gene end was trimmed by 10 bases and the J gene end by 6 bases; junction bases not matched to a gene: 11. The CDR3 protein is CATSGQGWGNEQFF. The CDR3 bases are TGTGCCACCTCCGGACAGGGTTGGGGCAATGAGCAGTTCTTC.

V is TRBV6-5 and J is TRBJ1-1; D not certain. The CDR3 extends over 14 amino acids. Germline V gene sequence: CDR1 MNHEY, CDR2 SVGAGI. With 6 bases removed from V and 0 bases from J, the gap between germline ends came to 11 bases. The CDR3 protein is CASRTRRMNTEAFF. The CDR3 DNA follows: TGTGCCAGCAGAACGAGGAGGATGAACACTGAAGCTTTCTTT.

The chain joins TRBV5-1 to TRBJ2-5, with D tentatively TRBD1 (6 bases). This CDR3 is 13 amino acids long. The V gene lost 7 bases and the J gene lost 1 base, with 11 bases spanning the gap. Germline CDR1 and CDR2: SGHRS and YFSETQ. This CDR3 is CASGRGTQETQYF. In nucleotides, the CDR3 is TGCGCCAGCGGCAGGGGTACCCAAGAGACCCAGTACTTC.